Listed below are T cell receptor beta chains from one sample, sequenced in a study of shared clonotypes between healthy human individuals. TCRdb's copy holds only in-frame clones and misses some; the assay was immunoSEQ multiplex PCR. The sample carries about 1 million clones, under 80% recorded once. Material for sequencing was memory CD4+ T cells sorted from blood. The source of these receptors is a man between 18 and 29 years old in good health. Each CDR3 is given with its conserved first and last residue. Fields, in order: V gene, clone size, J gene, CDR3 protein. Some rows mark clone size as missing; the rest say once, few, many or name a class of expanded clone.

v_gene: TRBV7-8; abundance: -; j_gene: TRBJ2-2; CDR3aa: CASSLTAGYTNTGELFF
v_gene: TRBV13; abundance: few; j_gene: TRBJ2-5; CDR3aa: CASSNSRTGGSETQYF
v_gene: TRBV30; abundance: once; j_gene: TRBJ2-3; CDR3aa: CAWSRNDRITDTQYF
v_gene: TRBV19; abundance: -; j_gene: TRBJ1-3; CDR3aa: CASSILPGNTIYF
v_gene: TRBV7-2; abundance: -; j_gene: TRBJ2-7; CDR3aa: CASSLGPDRSYEQYF
v_gene: TRBV7-9; abundance: -; j_gene: TRBJ2-7; CDR3aa: CASSLGPLGEQYF
v_gene: TRBV10-2; abundance: few; j_gene: TRBJ2-3; CDR3aa: CASTAGSTDTQYF
v_gene: TRBV9; abundance: few; j_gene: TRBJ2-5; CDR3aa: CASSVATSGSETQYF
v_gene: TRBV21-1; abundance: few; j_gene: TRBJ2-7; CDR3aa: CASSKEGTSKYEQYF
v_gene: TRBV18; abundance: few; j_gene: TRBJ1-2; CDR3aa: CASSLPGGEGYTF
v_gene: TRBV28; abundance: -; j_gene: TRBJ1-4; CDR3aa: CASSLGATNEKLFF
v_gene: TRBV6-9; abundance: -; j_gene: TRBJ2-5; CDR3aa: CANSDGKQETQYF
v_gene: TRBV7-2; abundance: few; j_gene: TRBJ2-7; CDR3aa: CASSLGKPGLAGEQYF
v_gene: TRBV5-6; abundance: -; j_gene: TRBJ1-5; CDR3aa: CASSRRGYQPQHF
v_gene: TRBV7-9; abundance: -; j_gene: TRBJ1-4; CDR3aa: CASSWGRATNEKLFF
v_gene: TRBV25-1; abundance: -; j_gene: TRBJ1-4; CDR3aa: CASSGTLEKLFF
v_gene: TRBV7-8; abundance: once; j_gene: TRBJ2-3; CDR3aa: CASSLVGNTDTQYF
v_gene: TRBV6-4; abundance: -; j_gene: TRBJ2-4; CDR3aa: CASSDSRMERLAKNIQYF
v_gene: TRBV5-1; abundance: few; j_gene: TRBJ1-2; CDR3aa: CASSPGTGGWYGYTF
v_gene: TRBV30; abundance: few; j_gene: TRBJ2-7; CDR3aa: CACLSGTPYEQYF
v_gene: TRBV4-2; abundance: -; j_gene: TRBJ2-5; CDR3aa: CASSQPSGQETQYF
v_gene: TRBV5-4; abundance: -; j_gene: TRBJ2-1; CDR3aa: CASSRGYEQFF
v_gene: TRBV7-2; abundance: -; j_gene: TRBJ2-5; CDR3aa: CASSFSETQYF
v_gene: TRBV11-2; abundance: -; j_gene: TRBJ2-7; CDR3aa: CASNSPRWLAGKEQYF
v_gene: TRBV6-5; abundance: -; j_gene: TRBJ1-1; CDR3aa: CASRSWSRSEPEAFF
v_gene: TRBV19; abundance: many; j_gene: TRBJ2-1; CDR3aa: CASSIRTSGHNEQFF
v_gene: TRBV30; abundance: -; j_gene: TRBJ1-6; CDR3aa: CACVDGTLGSPLHF
v_gene: TRBV19; abundance: -; j_gene: TRBJ2-5; CDR3aa: CASSERGETQYF
v_gene: TRBV30; abundance: -; j_gene: TRBJ1-2; CDR3aa: CAWNQQGVGGYTF
v_gene: TRBV5-1; abundance: few; j_gene: TRBJ1-2; CDR3aa: CASSPDSIYGYTF
v_gene: TRBV6-1; abundance: -; j_gene: TRBJ2-7; CDR3aa: CASRFGRGEHNEQYF
v_gene: TRBV2; abundance: -; j_gene: TRBJ2-1; CDR3aa: CASSVDRGLYNEQFF
v_gene: TRBV30; abundance: few; j_gene: TRBJ1-5; CDR3aa: CAWSVEGSNQPQHF
v_gene: TRBV5-1; abundance: -; j_gene: TRBJ2-7; CDR3aa: CASSMMGEVPNEQYF
v_gene: TRBV6-6; abundance: -; j_gene: TRBJ2-6; CDR3aa: CASSYFGAGANVLTF
v_gene: TRBV5-1; abundance: -; j_gene: TRBJ1-4; CDR3aa: CASSSGQTSHEKLFF
v_gene: TRBV6-6; abundance: -; j_gene: TRBJ1-2; CDR3aa: CASSVPQGAYGYTF
v_gene: TRBV7-6; abundance: -; j_gene: TRBJ2-5; CDR3aa: CASNKAGAGETQYF
v_gene: TRBV5-6; abundance: -; j_gene: TRBJ2-3; CDR3aa: CASSLAGGATDTQYF
v_gene: TRBV6-5; abundance: few; j_gene: TRBJ1-1; CDR3aa: CASRRDTEAFF